The following is a TCR beta chain sequence with its context. Time point noted: peripheral blood 6 weeks after treatment start. This specimen belongs to a study of PD-L1 blockade in urothelial cancer. Whole-study context: Blood-derived samples held a median roughly 150,000 T cells.

The assay was immunoSEQ multiplex PCR, and TCRdb's table has in-frame clones only and misses some. The profile shows 50,000 or so clones, roughly 86% of them singletons. Sequencing used PBMCs, obtained around atezolizumab (anti-PD-L1) treatment. This TCR was recovered from a man in his 60s with urothelial cancer.

The CDR3 spells CASSILKGVTEAFF. The CDR3, as DNA: TGTGCCAGTAGTATCTTAAAAGGAGTTACTGAAGCTTTCTTT. The V call is TRBV19, the J call TRBJ1-1; no clear D gene. The CDR3 is 14 amino acids. Trimming removed 3 bases from V and 5 bases from J, with 13 bases in between. Germline values: CDR1 LNHDA, CDR2 SQIVND (reference sequence). Complete variable domain (other parts from reference TRBV19 and TRBJ1-1): DGGITQSPKYLFRKEGQNVTLSCEQNLNHDAMYWYRQDPGQGLRLIYYSQIVNDFQKGDIAEGYSVSREKKESFPLTVTSAQKNPTAFYLCASSILKGVTEAFFGQGTRLTVV.